This paragraph reports one T cell receptor (beta chain). Since all of the isolated RNA was reverse transcribed, expressed TCRB transcripts were what got sequenced. Sequenced by immunoSEQ multiplex PCR; TCRdb stores in-frame clones only, minus some. The repertoire holds 200,000 to 250,000 clones, with around 26% as singletons. This sample is drawn from a study of beta chain features in type 1 diabetes. The clonotype comes from a young man in good health. The material sequenced was central memory CD4+ T cells from blood.

CDR3 sequence (DNA): TGTGCCAGCAGCCCCTGGGGGGGGCCTTACAATGAGCAGTTCTTC. Its translation is CASSPWGGPYNEQFF. The genes are TRBV14 and TRBJ2-1; maybe TRBD2 (7 bases). Germline V gene lookup returns CDR1 SGHDN and CDR2 FVKESK. The germline V and J ends were trimmed by 4 bases and 4 bases, with 14 bases remaining between them. This CDR3 is 15 amino acids long. Full variable domain (outside the CDR3, taken from reference TRBV14 and TRBJ2-1): EAGVTQFPSHSVIEKGQTVTLRCDPISGHDNLYWYRRVMGKEIKFLLHFVKESKQDESGMPNNRFLAERTGGTYSTLKVQPAELEDSGVYFCASSPWGGPYNEQFFGPGTRLTVL.